What follows is one T cell receptor beta chain and its context. The antigen is unknown. This sample was taken from a study of cytomegalovirus exposure and HLA in healthy donors. Broader study findings: A later analysis linked around 15,000 TCR beta sequences to HLA alleles at 0.05 false discovery rate. For most subjects, TCR beta sequences were reported to predict HLA-A and HLA-B alleles with accuracy. Productive status was seen about 90% or about 30% of the time for most TCR beta V segments in an earlier analysis.

The germline V gene encodes CDR1 MNHEY and CDR2 SMNVEV (reference sequence). Trimming shortened V by 7 bases and J by 0 bases, and 12 bases separated the two germline ends. This CDR3 comprises 14 residues. 13 Jbeta primers and 60 Vbeta primers were used for the PCR. Measured with immunoSEQ multiplex PCR; TCRdb has only the in-frame clones, and not every one. Seen in this sample are 100,000 to 150,000 clones; the ten most common clones hold roughly 1.4%. This clonotype was obtained from a woman aged 40 to 55 in good health and CMV-seronegative. Sequenced: PBMCs. The genes are TRBV27 and TRBJ1-1; D is uncertain. CDR3 residues: CASIPPGMNTEAFF. The DNA of the CDR3 is TGTGCCAGCATTCCTCCAGGCATGAACACTGAAGCTTTCTTT.